This T cell receptor beta chain was sequenced in a study of shared clonotypes between healthy human individuals (dated by TCRdb to 2018 to 2020). Study-level background: The cohort included a few men and a couple of women between 18 and 49 years of age. For each donor, CD4 naive and CD4 memory were each run on three plates, CD8 naive on two plates, and CD8 memory on one plate. Blood TCR repertoires of about 5 healthy adults were deeply sequenced to estimate repertoire size and the extent of clonotype sharing between individuals. Different laboratories and diverse techniques were used to prepare libraries and sequence TCR repertoires, to increase sequencing depth and limit assay-specific biases. Between about 0.94 and 8.9 billion PBMCs per donor were obtained by leukapheresis.

Relative to germline, V is 5 bases shorter and J is 9 bases shorter, with 8 bases between their ends. From the cysteine up to the phenylalanine, the CDR3 has a length of 11 residues. Of the read, only the CDR3 DNA is kept; its 33 bases are in frame from base 1. Sequences SGHAT (CDR1) and FQNNGV (CDR2) are obtained from the germline V gene. Note on this clone: The clone's antigen remains unknown. Base quality data are lacking; no much larger clone is found one base away.

The donors were healthy, HIV-negative adults who had no recently reported acute infections or vaccinations. All donors were Caucasian adults living in Nashville, Tennessee, USA. CD4+ T cells were enriched by magnetic negative selection; naive cells were then positively selected on CD45RA, and the negative fraction formed the memory subset. Blood was obtained by leukapheresis, after which PBMCs were separated by Ficoll-Histopaque density gradient centrifugation and cryopreserved in liquid nitrogen vapor phase. Analytical flow cytometry was used to check the purity and quantity of every magnetically sorted T cell population. Genomic DNA was isolated from each sorted fraction and quantified by UV absorbance on a Nanodrop 2000c. Paper-wide results and their limitations: Across a few donors, roughly 5% of naive CD4, approximately 4% of naive CD8, 2.3% of memory CD4, and approximately 0.4% of memory CD8 clonotypes were shared. Based on pairwise subsampling, the degree of clonotype sharing among donors was expected to be affected by sequencing depth. Even with the large sequencing depth, rarefaction of the sorted-subset datasets indicated that sequencing was incomplete. Larger estimated clonotype richness was generally found for naive subsets than for memory subsets. Only blood was sampled, and tissue TCR repertoires likely differ from those in blood. The small number of donors limited the genetic and exposure-history diversity represented. Compared with non-shared clonotypes, the clonotypes found in all four sorted-subset donors had higher generation probabilities.

Using the deep immunoSEQ assay, multiplex PCR amplified TCR CDR3 regions from genomic DNA. Extracted genomic DNA from each cell subset was spread evenly across all wells of several immunoSEQ 96-well plates, with each plate serving as a replicate. For sorted subsets, around 200 ng genomic DNA, equal to 30,000 to 35,000 T cell genomes, was loaded into each replicate PCR. The purified libraries were quantified using a Qubit 3.0 fluorometer, sized with a Bioanalyzer 2100, and then quantified again using the KAPA Library Quantification kit. Every immunoSEQ 96-well plate was sequenced on a dedicated single-read 150-cycle Illumina NextSeq 550 flow cell. For the original study's pipeline: Because only junctional sequences without quality scores were contained in the immunoSEQ output, filtering matching that applied to full-length reads could not be performed. To assign V/J genes and CDR3, sequences were annotated against IMGT germline references using PyIR, a Python wrapper for IgBLAST v1.9. Reads with weak V/J assignments (E-value above 1e-6), missing CDR3, stop codons, out-of-frame junctions, or ambiguous translated residues were removed. V3J clonotypes were defined as sequences sharing an identical inferred V gene, J gene, and CDR3 amino acid sequence. Percentage overlap between repertoires was calculated by dividing the number of shared unique clonotypes by the size of the smaller repertoire. Three approaches were used to assess repertoire richness: RTK rarefaction, the Chao1 estimator, and Recon v2.1 estimates of unobserved clonotypes. Generation probabilities were computed with OLGA for all TCRbeta clonotypes obtained by the gDNA method from a handful of donors. As stored in TCRdb, this immuneACCESS dataset retains in-frame rearrangements with V and J assigned. A fraction of the clones does not appear; measured against another copy, unresolved V genes explain less than half of the discrepancy, and the remainder lacks a known reason. That table gives V, J and clone size, and the DNA gave D and trimming. In all, the sample holds about 2.3 million clones, and 85% to 95% of those were seen once. The ten largest make up about 0.41% of the sample.

Sequenced: naive CD4+ T cells from PBMCs. Per the publication, the cell subset or site label means: CD45RA+ positively selected. This sequence uses TRBV11-2 and TRBJ2-1, with TRBD2 perhaps the D gene, on 6 matching bases. The source of this sequence is a young man in good health. Some clones in this sample may be carry-over from other donors' samples. In nucleotides, the sequence is TGTGCCAGCAGCAAGGAGGGTGAGCAGTTCTTC. Translated, it gives CASSKEGEQFF.